The source of this TCR beta chain is a study of technical replicates of blood from a few donors. Here immunoSEQ multiplex PCR was the method, and the copy in TCRdb shows in-frame clones only, minus some. The sample lists fewer than 70,000 clones; around 94% were seen once. Germline CDR1 and CDR2: SQVTM and ANQGSEA. V lost 7 bases and J 7 bases, leaving 11 bases between the germline ends. This CDR3 spans 11 amino acids. V usage is TRBV29-1 and J usage is TRBJ2-1; D ambiguous. The sequence came from a human donor in good health. Sequencing input: T cells isolated from PBMCs. The CDR3 sequence is CSAVSVNEQFF. In DNA, the CDR3 is TGCAGCGCCGTTTCGGTTAATGAGCAGTTCTTC.